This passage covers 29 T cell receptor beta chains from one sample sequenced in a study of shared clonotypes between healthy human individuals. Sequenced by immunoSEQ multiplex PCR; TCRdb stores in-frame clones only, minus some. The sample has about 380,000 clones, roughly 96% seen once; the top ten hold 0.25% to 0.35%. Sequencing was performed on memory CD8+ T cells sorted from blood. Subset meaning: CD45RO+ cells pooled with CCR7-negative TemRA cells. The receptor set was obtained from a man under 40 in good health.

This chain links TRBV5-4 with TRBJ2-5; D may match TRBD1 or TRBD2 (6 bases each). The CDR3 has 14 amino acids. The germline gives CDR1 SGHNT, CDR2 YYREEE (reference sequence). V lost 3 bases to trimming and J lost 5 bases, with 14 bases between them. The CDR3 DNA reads TGTGCCAGCAGCTACAGGGAGGTTGGGGAGACCCAGTACTTC. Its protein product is CASSYREVGETQYF.

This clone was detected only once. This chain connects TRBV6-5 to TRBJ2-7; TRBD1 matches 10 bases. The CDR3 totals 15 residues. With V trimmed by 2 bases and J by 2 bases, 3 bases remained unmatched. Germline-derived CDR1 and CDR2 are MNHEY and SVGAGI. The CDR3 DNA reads TGTGCCAGCAGTTACGGACAGGGGGTCGCCTACGAGCAGTACTTC. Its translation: CASSYGQGVAYEQYF.

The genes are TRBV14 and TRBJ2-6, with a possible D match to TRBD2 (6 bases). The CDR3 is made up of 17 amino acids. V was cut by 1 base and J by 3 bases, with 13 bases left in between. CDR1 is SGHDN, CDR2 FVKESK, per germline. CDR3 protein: CASSQGGLEDGANVLTF. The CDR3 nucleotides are TGTGCCAGCAGCCAAGGGGGACTGGAGGATGGGGCCAACGTCCTGACTTTC.

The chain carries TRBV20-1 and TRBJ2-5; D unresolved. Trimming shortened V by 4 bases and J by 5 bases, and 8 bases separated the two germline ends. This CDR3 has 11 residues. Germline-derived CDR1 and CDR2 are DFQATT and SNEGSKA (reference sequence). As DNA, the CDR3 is TGCAGTGCTACGACTGGCGAGACCCAGTACTTC. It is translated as CSATTGETQYF.

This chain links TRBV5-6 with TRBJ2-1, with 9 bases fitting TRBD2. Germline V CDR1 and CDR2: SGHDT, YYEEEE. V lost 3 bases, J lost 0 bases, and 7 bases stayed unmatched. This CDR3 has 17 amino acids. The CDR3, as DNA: TGTGCCAGCAGCTCGCTAGCGGGACAGAGCTCCTACAATGAGCAGTTCTTC. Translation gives CASSSLAGQSSYNEQFF.

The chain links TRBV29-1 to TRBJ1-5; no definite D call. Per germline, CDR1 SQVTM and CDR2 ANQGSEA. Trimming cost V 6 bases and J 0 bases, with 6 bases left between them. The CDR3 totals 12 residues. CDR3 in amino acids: CSVSDSNQPQHF. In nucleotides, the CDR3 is TGCAGCGTGTCCGATAGCAATCAGCCCCAGCATTTT.

In DNA, the CDR3 is TGTGCCTCCGGGGGCCGAAGGACTAGCCGTACCCCCAATGAGCAGTTCTTC. This sequence encodes CASGGRRTSRTPNEQFF. The chain uses TRBV30 and TRBJ2-1; 8 bases align to TRBD2. After removal of 7 bases from V and 6 bases from J, the junction contained 20 bases not matched to a gene. In germline, CDR1 is GTSNPN, CDR2 SVGIG (reference sequence). The CDR3 consists of 17 residues.

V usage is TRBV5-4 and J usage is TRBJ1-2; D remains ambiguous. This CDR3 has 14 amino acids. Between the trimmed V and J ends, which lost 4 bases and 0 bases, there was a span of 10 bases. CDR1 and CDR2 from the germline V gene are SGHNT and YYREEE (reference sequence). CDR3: CASSPETANYGYTF. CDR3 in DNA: TGTGCCAGCAGCCCCGAGACGGCTAACTATGGCTACACCTTC.

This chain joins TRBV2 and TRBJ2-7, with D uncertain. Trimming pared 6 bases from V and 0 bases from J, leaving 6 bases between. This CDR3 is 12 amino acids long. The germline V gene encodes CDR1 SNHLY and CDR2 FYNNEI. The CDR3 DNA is TGTGCCAGCAGCTACAGCTCCTACGAGCAGTACTTC. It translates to CASSYSSYEQYF.

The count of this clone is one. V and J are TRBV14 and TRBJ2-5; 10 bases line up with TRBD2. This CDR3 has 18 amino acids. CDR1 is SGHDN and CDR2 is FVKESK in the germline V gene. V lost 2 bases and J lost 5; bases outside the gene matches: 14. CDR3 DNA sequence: TGTGCCAGCAGCCAACCCTCGGGACTAGCGATCCGGGGGGAGACCCAGTACTTC. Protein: CASSQPSGLAIRGETQYF.

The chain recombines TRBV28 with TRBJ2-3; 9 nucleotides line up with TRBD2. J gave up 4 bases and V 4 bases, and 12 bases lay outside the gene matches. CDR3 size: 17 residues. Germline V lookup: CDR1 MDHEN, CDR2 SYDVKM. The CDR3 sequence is CASSSGLASGMADTQYF. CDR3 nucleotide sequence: TGTGCCAGCAGTTCGGGACTAGCTAGTGGAATGGCAGATACGCAGTATTTT.

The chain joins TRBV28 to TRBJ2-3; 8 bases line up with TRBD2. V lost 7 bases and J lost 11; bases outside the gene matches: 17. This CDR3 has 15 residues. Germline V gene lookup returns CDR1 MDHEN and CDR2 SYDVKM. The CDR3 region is CASNPVGRALIEQYF. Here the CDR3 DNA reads TGTGCCAGCAACCCGGTCGGGAGGGCTCTTATTGAGCAGTATTTT.

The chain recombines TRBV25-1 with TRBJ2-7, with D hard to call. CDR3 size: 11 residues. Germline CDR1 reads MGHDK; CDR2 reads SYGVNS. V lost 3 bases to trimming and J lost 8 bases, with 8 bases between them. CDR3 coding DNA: TGTGCCAGCAGTGACGGTTATAAGCAGTACTTC. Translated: CASSDGYKQYF.

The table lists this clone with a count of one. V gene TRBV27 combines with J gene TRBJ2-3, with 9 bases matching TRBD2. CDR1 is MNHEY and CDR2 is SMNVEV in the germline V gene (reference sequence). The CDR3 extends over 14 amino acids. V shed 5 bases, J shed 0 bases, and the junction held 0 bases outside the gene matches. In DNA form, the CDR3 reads TGTGCCAGCAGTACTAGCGGGAGCACAGATACGCAGTATTTT. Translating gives CASSTSGSTDTQYF.

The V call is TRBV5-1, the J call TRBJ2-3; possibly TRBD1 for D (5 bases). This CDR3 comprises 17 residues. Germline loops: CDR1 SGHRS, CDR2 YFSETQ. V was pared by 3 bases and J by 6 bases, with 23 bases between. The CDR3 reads CASSSPRSSIRADTQYF. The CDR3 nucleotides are TGCGCCAGCAGCTCCCCTCGAAGTTCAATCAGGGCTGATACGCAGTATTTT.

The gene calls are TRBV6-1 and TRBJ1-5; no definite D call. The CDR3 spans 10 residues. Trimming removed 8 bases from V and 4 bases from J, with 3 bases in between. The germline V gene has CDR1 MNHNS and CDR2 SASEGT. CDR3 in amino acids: CASQNQPQHF. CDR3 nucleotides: TGTGCCAGCCAGAATCAGCCCCAGCATTTT.

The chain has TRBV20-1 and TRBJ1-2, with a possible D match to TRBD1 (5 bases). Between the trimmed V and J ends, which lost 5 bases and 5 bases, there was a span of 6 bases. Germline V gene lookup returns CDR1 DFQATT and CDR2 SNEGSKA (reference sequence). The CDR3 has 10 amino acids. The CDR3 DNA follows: TGCAGTGCTGCAGGGTATGGCTACACCTTC. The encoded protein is CSAAGYGYTF.

The CDR3 coding sequence is TGTGCCAGCAGCTTTAAAGGGGCTAGGACCCAGTACTTC. As protein: CASSFKGARTQYF. The chain uses TRBV7-9 and TRBJ2-5, with a weak D call TRBD1 (5 bases). V lost 3 bases and J lost 7, with 12 bases in between. CDR1 SEHNR and CDR2 FQNEAQ come from the germline V gene (reference sequence). The CDR3 contains 13 residues.

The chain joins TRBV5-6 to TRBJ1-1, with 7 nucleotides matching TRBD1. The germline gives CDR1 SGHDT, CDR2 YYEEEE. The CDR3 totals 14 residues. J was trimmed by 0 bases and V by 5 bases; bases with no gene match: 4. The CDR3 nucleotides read TGTGCCAGCAGTTTGACAGGGATGAACACTGAAGCTTTCTTT. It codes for CASSLTGMNTEAFF.

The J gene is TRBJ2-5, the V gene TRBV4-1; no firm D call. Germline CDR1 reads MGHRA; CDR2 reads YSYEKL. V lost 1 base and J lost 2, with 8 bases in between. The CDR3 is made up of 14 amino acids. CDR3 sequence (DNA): TGCGCCAGCAGCCAAGGGAGTAGACAAGAGACCCAGTACTTC. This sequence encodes CASSQGSRQETQYF.

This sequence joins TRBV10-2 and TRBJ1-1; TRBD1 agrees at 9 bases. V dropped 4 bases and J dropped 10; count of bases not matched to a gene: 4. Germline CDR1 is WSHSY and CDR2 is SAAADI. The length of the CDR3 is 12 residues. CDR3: CASSGTGEVAFF. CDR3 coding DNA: TGCGCCAGCAGTGGGACAGGGGAGGTAGCTTTCTTT.

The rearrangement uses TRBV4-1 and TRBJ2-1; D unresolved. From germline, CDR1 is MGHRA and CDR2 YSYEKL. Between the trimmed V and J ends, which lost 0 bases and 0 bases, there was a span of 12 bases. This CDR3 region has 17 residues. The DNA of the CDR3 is TGCGCCAGCAGCCAAGAAGGGTACCGGAGCTCCTACAATGAGCAGTTCTTC. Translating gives CASSQEGYRSSYNEQFF.

CDR3 nucleotide sequence: TGTGCCAGCAGCTTCCTAGGCACGACTAGCGGGCCCTACAATGAGCAGTTCTTC. It codes for CASSFLGTTSGPYNEQFF. This sequence joins TRBV5-4 and TRBJ2-1; 10 bases map to TRBD2. With V trimmed by 2 bases and J by 2 bases, 10 bases remained unmatched. Germline V gene data show CDR1 as SGHNT and CDR2 as YYREEE (reference sequence). The CDR3 runs to 18 residues.

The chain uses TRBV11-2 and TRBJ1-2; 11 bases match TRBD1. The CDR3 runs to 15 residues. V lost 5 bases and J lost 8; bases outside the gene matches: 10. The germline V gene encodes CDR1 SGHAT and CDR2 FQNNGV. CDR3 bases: TGTGCCAGCAGCACAAACCCGGGACAGGGGGGCGGCTACACCTTC. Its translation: CASSTNPGQGGGYTF.

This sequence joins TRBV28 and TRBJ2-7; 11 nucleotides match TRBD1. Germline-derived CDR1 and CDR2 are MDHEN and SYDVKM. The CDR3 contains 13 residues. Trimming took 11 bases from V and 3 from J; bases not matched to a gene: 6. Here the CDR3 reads CACPGTGGYEQYF. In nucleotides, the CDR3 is TGTGCCTGCCCCGGGACAGGGGGCTACGAGCAGTACTTC.

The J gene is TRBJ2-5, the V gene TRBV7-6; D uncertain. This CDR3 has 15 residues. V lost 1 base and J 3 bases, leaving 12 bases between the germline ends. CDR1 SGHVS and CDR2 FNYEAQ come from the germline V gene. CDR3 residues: CASSLDFPSEETQYF. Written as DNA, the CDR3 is TGTGCCAGCAGCTTAGATTTTCCATCCGAAGAGACCCAGTACTTC.

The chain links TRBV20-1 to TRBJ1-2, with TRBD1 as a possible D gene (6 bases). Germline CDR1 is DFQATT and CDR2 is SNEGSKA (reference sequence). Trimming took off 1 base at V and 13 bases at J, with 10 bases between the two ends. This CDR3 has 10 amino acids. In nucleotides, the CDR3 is TGCAGTGCTAGAGCAGGGGATGGCACCTTC. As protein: CSARAGDGTF.

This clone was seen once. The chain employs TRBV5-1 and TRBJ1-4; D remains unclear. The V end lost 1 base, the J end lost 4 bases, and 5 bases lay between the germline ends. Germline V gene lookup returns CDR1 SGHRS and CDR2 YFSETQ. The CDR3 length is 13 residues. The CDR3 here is CASSLYLNEKLFF. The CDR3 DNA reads TGCGCCAGCAGCTTGTACCTTAATGAAAAACTGTTTTTT.

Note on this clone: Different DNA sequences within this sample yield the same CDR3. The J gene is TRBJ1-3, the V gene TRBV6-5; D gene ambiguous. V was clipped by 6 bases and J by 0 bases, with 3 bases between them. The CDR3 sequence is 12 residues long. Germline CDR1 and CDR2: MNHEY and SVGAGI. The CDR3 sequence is CASSPSGNTIYF. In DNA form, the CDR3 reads TGTGCCAGCAGCCCCTCTGGAAACACCATATATTTT.